The rows below give T cell receptor beta chains drawn from one sample of a study of response to subunit inactivated influenza vaccine. TCRdb analysed the RT-PCR reads with MiXCR anew, one entry per CDR3 protein. The sample lists around 180,000 distinct CDR3 sequences; approximately 9.2% were seen once. Source: non-naive T cells sorted from PBMCs, taken on the day of vaccination. These receptors were collected from a man aged 50-60 years who received an inactivated influenza vaccine. Each CDR3 is given with its conserved first and last residue. A D gene is named only where the DNA matches it firmly. Rows may omit the clone size; those that give it use once, few, many or a size class.

few TRBJ1-1 NA TRBV2 CASSVRVGSENSEAFF TGTGCCAGCAGCGTCAGGGTTGGGTCAGAAAACTCTGAAGCTTTCTTT
NA TRBJ2-7 TRBD2 TRBV7-2 CASSFSGSGYEQYF TGTGCCAGCAGCTTCAGCGGGAGTGGGTACGAGCAGTACTTC
few TRBJ2-5 NA TRBV5-1 CASRITGSGETQYF TGCGCCAGCAGGATTACAGGGTCTGGCGAGACCCAGTACTTC
few TRBJ2-7 NA TRBV4-2 CASSQGTNSYEQYF TGTGCCAGCAGCCAAGGGACCAACTCCTACGAGCAGTACTTC
many TRBJ2-2 NA TRBV7-6 CASSTHTGELFF TGTGCCAGCAGCACCCACACCGGGGAGCTGTTTTTT
few TRBJ2-5 TRBD2 TRBV20-1 CSARAPAGTGRLAGAQETQYF TGCAGTGCTAGAGCTCCGGCCGGGACGGGACGACTAGCGGGGGCCCAAGAGACCCAGTACTTC
NA TRBJ2-5 NA TRBV3-1 CASSPIEGVAETQYF TGTGCCAGCAGCCCAATAGAGGGAGTGGCAGAGACCCAGTACTTC
many TRBJ2-7 NA TRBV28 CASSLGQRQYF TGTGCCAGCAGTTTAGGCCAGCGGCAGTACTTC
NA TRBJ1-2 TRBD1 TRBV7-9 CASSQGQGASGYTF TGTGCCAGCAGCCAAGGACAGGGGGCAAGTGGCTACACCTTC
few TRBJ2-7 NA TRBV28 CASSLLTTYEQYF TGTGCCAGCAGTTTATTAACGACTTACGAGCAGTACTTC
NA TRBJ2-5 NA TRBV5-6 CASSLAGDEETQYF TGTGCCAGCAGCTTGGCGGGGGACGAAGAGACCCAGTACTTC
NA TRBJ1-2 NA TRBV5-1 CASSLDGLDTYGYTF TGCGCCAGCAGCTTGGACGGACTCGACACTTATGGCTACACCTTC
NA TRBJ2-1 NA TRBV18 CASSGDRNYNEQFF TGTGCCAGCTCCGGGGACCGGAACTACAATGAGCAGTTCTTC
few TRBJ1-2 TRBD1 TRBV5-6 CASSLTFVGQGEPYTF TGTGCCAGCAGCTTGACGTTTGTGGGACAGGGGGAACCCTACACCTTC
NA TRBJ2-1 TRBD2 TRBV10-3 CAISEKETSVNEQFF TGTGCCATCAGTGAGAAGGAGACTAGCGTCAATGAGCAGTTCTTC
few TRBJ1-1 NA TRBV12-3/TRBV12-4 CASSLGGRVMNTEAFF TGTGCCAGCAGTTTAGGGGGAAGGGTGATGAACACTGAAGCTTTCTTT